This TCR beta chain was captured in a study of T cell repertoires in cytomegalovirus infection. The overall study: From public TCR beta signatures came an indication of both CMV infection and matching HLA type. The study's findings and limits: CMV carriers having the relevant HLA were flagged by cumulative public TCR beta family frequency.

MiXCR was run by TCRdb on the reads, yielding one entry per CDR3 protein. This sample has around 740,000 distinct CDR3 sequences, with 35% to 40% found just once. The CDR3 sequence is 13 residues long. Trimming cost V 5 bases and J 0 bases, with 8 bases left between them. The germline CDR1 and CDR2 sequences are GTSNPN and SVGIG (reference sequence). Concerning this clonotype itself: Antigen specificity is unknown.

Sequenced sample: PBMCs. The sequence came from a human donor in good health (CMV status not recorded). Some clones in this sample may be carry-over from other donors' samples. The chain couples TRBV30 to TRBJ2-1; D possibly matches TRBD1 or TRBD2 (5 bases each). In DNA, the CDR3 is TGTGCCTGGGGGACGGCCTCCTACAATGAGCAGTTCTTC. This translates into CAWGTASYNEQFF.